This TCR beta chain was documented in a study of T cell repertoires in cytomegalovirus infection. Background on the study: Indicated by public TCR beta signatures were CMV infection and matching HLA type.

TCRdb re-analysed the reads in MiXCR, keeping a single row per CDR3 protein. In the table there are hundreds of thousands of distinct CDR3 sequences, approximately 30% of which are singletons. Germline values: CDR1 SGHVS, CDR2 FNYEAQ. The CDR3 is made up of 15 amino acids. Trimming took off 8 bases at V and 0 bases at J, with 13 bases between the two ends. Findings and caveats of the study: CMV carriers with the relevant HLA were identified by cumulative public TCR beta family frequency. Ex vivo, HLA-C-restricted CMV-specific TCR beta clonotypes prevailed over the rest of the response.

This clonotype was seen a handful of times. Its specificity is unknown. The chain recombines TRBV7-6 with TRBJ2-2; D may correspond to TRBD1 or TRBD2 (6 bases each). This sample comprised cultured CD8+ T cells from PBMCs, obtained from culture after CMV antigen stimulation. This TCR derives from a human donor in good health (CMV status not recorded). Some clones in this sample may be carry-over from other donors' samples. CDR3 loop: CASPLRGANTGELFF. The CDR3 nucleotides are TGTGCCAGCCCCTTGAGGGGGGCGAACACCGGGGAGCTGTTTTTT.